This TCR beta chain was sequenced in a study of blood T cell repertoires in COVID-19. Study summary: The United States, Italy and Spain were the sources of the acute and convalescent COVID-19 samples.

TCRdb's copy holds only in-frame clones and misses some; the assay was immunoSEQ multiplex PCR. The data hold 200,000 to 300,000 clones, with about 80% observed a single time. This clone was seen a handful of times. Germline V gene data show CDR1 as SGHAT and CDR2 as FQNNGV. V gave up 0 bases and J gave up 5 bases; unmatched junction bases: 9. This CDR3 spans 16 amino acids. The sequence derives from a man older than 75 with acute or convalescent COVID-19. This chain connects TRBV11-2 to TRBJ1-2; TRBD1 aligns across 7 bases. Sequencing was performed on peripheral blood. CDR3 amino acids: CASSLDPRQGLYGYTF. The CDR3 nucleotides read TGTGCCAGCAGCTTAGACCCCCGACAGGGTCTATATGGCTACACCTTC.